Listed below are T cell receptor beta chains from one sample, sequenced in a study of CD8 T cells in ankylosing spondylitis. TCRdb independently ran MiXCR on the 5' RACE reads; one entry per CDR3 protein. The repertoire holds 250,000 to 350,000 distinct CDR3 sequences, with less than 25% as singletons. The specimen was blood, either unsorted or a sorted T cell fraction (not recorded which). The receptors come from a female donor with ankylosing spondylitis or in good health (not recorded which). CDR3s include the opening cysteine and the closing phenylalanine or tryptophan. Fields, in order: D gene, clone size, V gene, J gene, CDR3 protein, CDR3 DNA. The D gene is left open where the match is weak. Rows give clone size only sometimes, using once, few, many, or a class for an expanded clone.

d_call: TRBD2
clone_size: few
v_call: TRBV4-2
j_call: TRBJ2-1
cdr3_aa: CASSQDKAGGYNEQFF
cdr3_nt: TGTGCCAGCAGCCAAGATAAGGCGGGAGGCTACAATGAGCAGTTCTTC

d_call: -
clone_size: many
v_call: TRBV29-1
j_call: TRBJ2-1
cdr3_aa: CSVDPSSYNEQFF
cdr3_nt: TGCAGCGTTGACCCCAGCTCCTACAATGAGCAGTTCTTC

d_call: TRBD1
clone_size: -
v_call: TRBV2
j_call: TRBJ1-4
cdr3_aa: CASTGQGNEKLFF
cdr3_nt: TGTGCCAGTACGGGACAGGGGAATGAAAAACTGTTTTTT

d_call: TRBD1
clone_size: -
v_call: TRBV29-1
j_call: TRBJ1-5
cdr3_aa: CSVGQGDQPQHF
cdr3_nt: TGCAGCGTTGGACAGGGCGATCAGCCCCAGCATTTT

d_call: -
clone_size: -
v_call: TRBV7-2
j_call: TRBJ2-7
cdr3_aa: CASSSPGRSSYEQYF
cdr3_nt: TGTGCCAGCAGCTCACCGGGACGGAGCTCCTACGAGCAGTACTTC

d_call: -
clone_size: -
v_call: TRBV20-1
j_call: TRBJ1-4
cdr3_aa: CSARWENEKLFF
cdr3_nt: TGCAGTGCTAGATGGGAAAATGAAAAACTGTTTTTT

d_call: -
clone_size: few
v_call: TRBV5-1
j_call: TRBJ1-3
cdr3_aa: CASSVGSFGNTIYF
cdr3_nt: TGCGCCAGCAGCGTCGGTTCATTCGGAAACACCATATATTTT

d_call: -
clone_size: -
v_call: TRBV7-2
j_call: TRBJ2-7
cdr3_aa: CASTPPRRAHEQYF
cdr3_nt: TGTGCCAGCACCCCGCCTCGCAGGGCCCACGAGCAGTACTTC

d_call: TRBD1
clone_size: many
v_call: TRBV5-1
j_call: TRBJ2-2
cdr3_aa: CASSPGQGTNTGELFF
cdr3_nt: TGCGCCAGCAGCCCGGGACAGGGTACGAACACCGGGGAGCTGTTTTTT

d_call: -
clone_size: -
v_call: TRBV5-1
j_call: TRBJ2-1
cdr3_aa: CASSSDLTRSKQFF
cdr3_nt: TGCGCCAGCAGCTCCGACTTGACCCGGTCTAAGCAGTTCTTC

d_call: TRBD1
clone_size: -
v_call: TRBV20-1
j_call: TRBJ2-7
cdr3_aa: CSAPSRQGAVYEQYF
cdr3_nt: TGCAGTGCCCCCTCCAGACAGGGGGCGGTCTACGAGCAGTACTTC

d_call: -
clone_size: -
v_call: TRBV18
j_call: TRBJ1-2
cdr3_aa: CASSDQGNYGYTF
cdr3_nt: TGTGCCAGCTCTGACCAGGGCAACTATGGCTACACCTTC

d_call: -
clone_size: -
v_call: TRBV5-5
j_call: TRBJ1-3
cdr3_aa: CASTRPSSGNTIYF
cdr3_nt: TGTGCCAGCACCCGGCCCAGCTCTGGAAACACCATATATTTT

d_call: -
clone_size: -
v_call: TRBV12-5
j_call: TRBJ2-1
cdr3_aa: CASGYQHEQFF
cdr3_nt: TGTGCTAGTGGTTACCAGCATGAGCAGTTCTTC

d_call: -
clone_size: few
v_call: TRBV12-3/TRBV12-4
j_call: TRBJ2-5
cdr3_aa: CASSRTEETQYF
cdr3_nt: TGTGCCAGCAGCCGGACGGAAGAGACCCAGTACTTC

d_call: -
clone_size: -
v_call: TRBV24-1
j_call: TRBJ1-2
cdr3_aa: CATSVTEGYGYTF
cdr3_nt: TGTGCCACCAGTGTGACCGAAGGCTATGGCTACACCTTC

d_call: -
clone_size: -
v_call: TRBV20-1
j_call: TRBJ2-3
cdr3_aa: CSAPDVAGDTQYF
cdr3_nt: TGCAGTGCTCCCGATGTGGCGGGAGATACGCAGTATTTT

d_call: -
clone_size: many
v_call: TRBV7-2
j_call: TRBJ1-5
cdr3_aa: CASSLSINQPQHF
cdr3_nt: TGTGCCAGCAGCCTAAGCATAAATCAGCCCCAGCATTTT

d_call: -
clone_size: -
v_call: TRBV20-1
j_call: TRBJ2-3
cdr3_aa: CIARGVGGRGTDTQYF
cdr3_nt: TGCATTGCTAGAGGAGTGGGGGGGCGCGGCACAGATACGCAGTATTTT

d_call: TRBD1
clone_size: many
v_call: TRBV5-1
j_call: TRBJ2-1
cdr3_aa: CASSLDRGQGYNEQFF
cdr3_nt: TGCGCCAGCAGCTTGGATCGCGGACAGGGATACAATGAGCAGTTCTTC

d_call: -
clone_size: few
v_call: TRBV28
j_call: TRBJ2-7
cdr3_aa: CASTLNSYEQYF
cdr3_nt: TGTGCCAGCACCTTGAACTCCTACGAGCAGTACTTC

d_call: -
clone_size: -
v_call: TRBV21-1
j_call: TRBJ2-3
cdr3_aa: CASSAVRRRTSGSLATDTQYF
cdr3_nt: TGTGCCAGCAGCGCCGTCAGGAGACGGACTAGCGGGAGTTTGGCGACAGATACGCAGTATTTT

d_call: -
clone_size: -
v_call: TRBV19
j_call: TRBJ2-5
cdr3_aa: CASSITYGETQYF
cdr3_nt: TGTGCCAGTAGTATCACGTATGGGGAGACCCAGTACTTC

d_call: TRBD1
clone_size: -
v_call: TRBV29-1
j_call: TRBJ1-1
cdr3_aa: CSTGTANTEAFF
cdr3_nt: TGCAGCACGGGGACAGCGAACACTGAAGCTTTCTTT

d_call: TRBD1
clone_size: many
v_call: TRBV5-6
j_call: TRBJ2-2
cdr3_aa: CASLNRDRGNRELFF
cdr3_nt: TGTGCCAGTCTTAACCGGGACAGGGGTAACCGGGAGCTGTTTTTT

d_call: -
clone_size: -
v_call: TRBV12-3/TRBV12-4
j_call: TRBJ1-3
cdr3_aa: CASIRGGGAGGNTIYF
cdr3_nt: TGTGCCAGCATTCGCGGCGGGGGCGCGGGTGGAAACACCATATATTTT

d_call: TRBD1
clone_size: once
v_call: TRBV3-1
j_call: TRBJ1-1
cdr3_aa: CASSPGTGSRIAFF
cdr3_nt: TGTGCCAGCAGCCCAGGGACAGGGTCTAGGATTGCTTTCTTT

d_call: -
clone_size: -
v_call: TRBV7-2
j_call: TRBJ2-3
cdr3_aa: CASSWDAGTDTQYF
cdr3_nt: TGTGCCAGCAGCTGGGACGCCGGCACAGATACGCAGTATTTT

d_call: TRBD1
clone_size: many
v_call: TRBV12-3/TRBV12-4
j_call: TRBJ1-5
cdr3_aa: CASRRTGSNQPQHF
cdr3_nt: TGTGCCAGCAGGAGGACAGGTAGCAATCAGCCCCAGCATTTT

d_call: -
clone_size: -
v_call: TRBV4-1
j_call: TRBJ1-5
cdr3_aa: CASSQGGRSIVNQPQHF
cdr3_nt: TGCGCCAGCAGCCAAGGGGGCCGATCGATTGTAAATCAGCCCCAGCATTTT

d_call: TRBD2
clone_size: -
v_call: TRBV4-1
j_call: TRBJ2-1
cdr3_aa: CASSSRVTSGGNEQFF
cdr3_nt: TGCGCCAGCAGCTCCCGTGTGACTAGCGGGGGCAATGAGCAGTTCTTC

d_call: -
clone_size: -
v_call: TRBV10-3
j_call: TRBJ2-3
cdr3_aa: CASEREKGTDTQYF
cdr3_nt: TGTGCCAGTGAACGGGAGAAGGGCACAGATACGCAGTATTTT

d_call: TRBD1
clone_size: -
v_call: TRBV5-1
j_call: TRBJ1-1
cdr3_aa: CASSGQASATEAFF
cdr3_nt: TGCGCCAGCAGCGGACAGGCATCGGCCACTGAAGCTTTCTTT

d_call: TRBD2
clone_size: few
v_call: TRBV9
j_call: TRBJ2-1
cdr3_aa: CASSVRTSGRGNEQFF
cdr3_nt: TGTGCCAGCAGCGTAAGGACTAGCGGGAGGGGCAATGAGCAGTTCTTC

d_call: -
clone_size: many
v_call: TRBV7-2
j_call: TRBJ2-3
cdr3_aa: CASSFQVDDTQYF
cdr3_nt: TGTGCCAGCAGCTTTCAGGTGGACGATACGCAGTATTTT

d_call: -
clone_size: many
v_call: TRBV5-1
j_call: TRBJ2-1
cdr3_aa: CASRAGELDEQFF
cdr3_nt: TGCGCCAGCAGGGCAGGGGAGTTGGATGAGCAGTTCTTC

d_call: -
clone_size: few
v_call: TRBV4-3
j_call: TRBJ2-1
cdr3_aa: CASSASMGSYNEQFF
cdr3_nt: TGCGCCAGCAGCGCTAGCATGGGCTCCTACAATGAGCAGTTCTTC

d_call: TRBD2
clone_size: -
v_call: TRBV20-1
j_call: TRBJ2-3
cdr3_aa: CSARDPLAGGQGDTQYF
cdr3_nt: TGCAGTGCTAGAGATCCCCTGGCGGGAGGGCAAGGAGATACGCAGTATTTT

d_call: -
clone_size: few
v_call: TRBV6-2/TRBV6-3
j_call: TRBJ2-1
cdr3_aa: CASSYEGAYNEQFF
cdr3_nt: TGTGCCAGCAGTTATGAGGGGGCCTACAATGAGCAGTTCTTC

d_call: -
clone_size: few
v_call: TRBV20-1
j_call: TRBJ1-3
cdr3_aa: CSARGVPSGNTIYF
cdr3_nt: TGCAGTGCTAGAGGAGTACCCTCTGGAAACACCATATATTTT

d_call: TRBD1
clone_size: -
v_call: TRBV29-1
j_call: TRBJ1-1
cdr3_aa: CSVEEQGATEAFF
cdr3_nt: TGCAGCGTTGAAGAACAGGGGGCCACTGAAGCTTTCTTT

d_call: -
clone_size: few
v_call: TRBV20-1
j_call: TRBJ1-1
cdr3_aa: CSANLMNTEAFF
cdr3_nt: TGCAGTGCTAACCTGATGAACACTGAAGCTTTCTTT

d_call: -
clone_size: many
v_call: TRBV24-1
j_call: TRBJ2-7
cdr3_aa: CATSETGILLEQYF
cdr3_nt: TGTGCCACCAGTGAAACAGGGATCCTCCTCGAGCAGTACTTC

d_call: TRBD1
clone_size: -
v_call: TRBV6-5
j_call: TRBJ2-2
cdr3_aa: CASSYSRQGHTFNTGELFF
cdr3_nt: TGTGCCAGCAGTTACTCCCGACAGGGCCACACCTTCAACACCGGGGAGCTGTTTTTT

d_call: TRBD1
clone_size: -
v_call: TRBV27
j_call: TRBJ2-1
cdr3_aa: CASSFRTGGNYNEQFF
cdr3_nt: TGTGCCAGCAGTTTCCGGACAGGGGGCAACTACAATGAGCAGTTCTTC

d_call: -
clone_size: many
v_call: TRBV29-1
j_call: TRBJ1-1
cdr3_aa: CSAPPTAGTEAFF
cdr3_nt: TGCAGCGCCCCCCCTACCGCGGGCACTGAAGCTTTCTTT

d_call: -
clone_size: few
v_call: TRBV12-3/TRBV12-4
j_call: TRBJ2-2
cdr3_aa: CASRRPGVTTGELFF
cdr3_nt: TGTGCCAGCAGGCGCCCCGGGGTAACCACCGGGGAGCTGTTTTTT

d_call: -
clone_size: -
v_call: TRBV28
j_call: TRBJ2-4
cdr3_aa: CATYPGAKNIQYF
cdr3_nt: TGTGCCACTTACCCGGGGGCCAAAAACATTCAGTACTTC

d_call: TRBD2
clone_size: few
v_call: TRBV6-6
j_call: TRBJ2-2
cdr3_aa: CASSYGRAGELFF
cdr3_nt: TGTGCCAGCAGTTACGGGAGGGCCGGGGAGCTGTTTTTT

d_call: TRBD2
clone_size: few
v_call: TRBV7-2
j_call: TRBJ2-5
cdr3_aa: CASSFGSGRYQQTQYF
cdr3_nt: TGTGCCAGCAGCTTTGGCAGCGGGAGGTATCAACAGACCCAGTACTTC

d_call: -
clone_size: many
v_call: TRBV12-3/TRBV12-4
j_call: TRBJ1-4
cdr3_aa: CASSLKEKLFF
cdr3_nt: TGTGCCAGCAGTTTAAAAGAAAAACTGTTTTTT

d_call: -
clone_size: few
v_call: TRBV5-1
j_call: TRBJ1-1
cdr3_aa: CASSHSNRAGAFF
cdr3_nt: TGCGCCAGCAGCCATTCTAACAGGGCCGGAGCTTTCTTT

d_call: -
clone_size: -
v_call: TRBV20-1
j_call: TRBJ1-2
cdr3_aa: CSAIEAYGYTF
cdr3_nt: TGCAGTGCTATAGAAGCCTATGGCTACACCTTC

d_call: TRBD2
clone_size: many
v_call: TRBV10-3
j_call: TRBJ2-1
cdr3_aa: CAIRLAGEVDEQFF
cdr3_nt: TGTGCCATCAGGCTAGCGGGAGAGGTCGATGAGCAGTTCTTC

d_call: TRBD2
clone_size: few
v_call: TRBV23-1
j_call: TRBJ2-1
cdr3_aa: CASSRRTSAHNEQFF
cdr3_nt: TGCGCCAGCAGTCGTCGGACTAGTGCACACAATGAGCAGTTCTTC

d_call: -
clone_size: -
v_call: TRBV5-5
j_call: TRBJ1-2
cdr3_aa: CASSLGGWSGYTF
cdr3_nt: TGTGCCAGCAGCTTGGGGGGGTGGAGTGGCTACACCTTC

d_call: TRBD1
clone_size: -
v_call: TRBV19
j_call: TRBJ1-5
cdr3_aa: CASTETGNNQPQHF
cdr3_nt: TGTGCCAGCACTGAGACAGGGAACAATCAGCCCCAGCATTTT